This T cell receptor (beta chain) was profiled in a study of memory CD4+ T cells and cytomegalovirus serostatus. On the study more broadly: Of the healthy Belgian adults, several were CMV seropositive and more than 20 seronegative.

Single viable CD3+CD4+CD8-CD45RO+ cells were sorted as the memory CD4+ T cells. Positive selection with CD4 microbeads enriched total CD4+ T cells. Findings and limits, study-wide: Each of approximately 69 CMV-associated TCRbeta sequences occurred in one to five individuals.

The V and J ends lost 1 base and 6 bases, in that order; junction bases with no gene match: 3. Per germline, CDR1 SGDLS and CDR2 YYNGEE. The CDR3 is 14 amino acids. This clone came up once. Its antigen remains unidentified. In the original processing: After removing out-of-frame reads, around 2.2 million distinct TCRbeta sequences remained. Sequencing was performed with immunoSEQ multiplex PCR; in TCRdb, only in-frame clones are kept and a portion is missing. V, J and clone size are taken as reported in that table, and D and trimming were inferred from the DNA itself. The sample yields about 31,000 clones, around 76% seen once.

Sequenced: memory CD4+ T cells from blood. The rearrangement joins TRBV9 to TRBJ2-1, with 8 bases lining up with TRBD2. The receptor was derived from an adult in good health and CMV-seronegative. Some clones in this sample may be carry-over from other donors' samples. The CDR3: CASSVSGTSNEQFF. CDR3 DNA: TGTGCCAGCAGCGTATCGGGGACTAGCAATGAGCAGTTCTTC.